This T cell receptor (beta chain) was sequenced during a study of shared clonotypes between healthy human individuals. Study-wide background: Three plates each covered CD4 naive and memory; CD8 naive two, CD8 memory one.

Germline CDR1 SGHTA, CDR2 FQGTGA. There are 14 residues in the CDR3. Trimming removed 5 bases from V and 0 bases from J, with 8 bases in between. DNA at roughly 0.2 ug, roughly 27,000 T cell genomes, went into sorted-subset replicate PCRs. TCRdb keeps only in-frame clones here, not all; method: immunoSEQ multiplex PCR. The data contain around 700,000 clones, around 74% of them singletons. None of the donors, who were healthy HIV-negative adults, had recently had acute infections or vaccinations. Investigators divided CD4+ cells into CD45RA+ naive and CD45RA-negative memory subsets. V and J are TRBV7-3 and TRBJ1-3, with D possibly being TRBD1 (5 bases). The TCR sequence derives from a woman between 25 and 40 years old in good health. Sequencing input: memory CD4+ T cells sorted from blood. This sample's subset: CD45RA-negative fraction. The CDR3 DNA sequence: TGTGCCAGCAGCCCAGGGAGCTCTGGAAACACCATATATTTT. This encodes CASSPGSSGNTIYF.